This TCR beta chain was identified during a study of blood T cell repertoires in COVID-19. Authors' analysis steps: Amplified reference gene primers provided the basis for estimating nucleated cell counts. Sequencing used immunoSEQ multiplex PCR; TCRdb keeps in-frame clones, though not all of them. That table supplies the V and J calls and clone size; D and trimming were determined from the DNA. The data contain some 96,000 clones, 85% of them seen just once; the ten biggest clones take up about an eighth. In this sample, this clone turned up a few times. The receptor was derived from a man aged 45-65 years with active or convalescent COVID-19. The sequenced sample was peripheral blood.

CDR3 coding DNA: TGTGCCAGCAGTCCCTCCCATCGCGGGAGTCAGTTCTTC. It translates to CASSPSHRGSQFF. The V call is TRBV6-5, the J call TRBJ2-1; 7 positions match TRBD2. The germline V gene encodes CDR1 MNHEY and CDR2 SVGAGI. Trimming removed 5 bases from V and 13 bases from J; junction bases left unmatched: 11. This CDR3 is built from 13 residues.